This T cell receptor (beta chain) was found in a study of spatial heterogeneity in lung cancer. Overall study context: About two years after resection was the median timing of the follow-up PBMC samples, which were sequenced when available. Raw reads showed each unique TCR and UMI combination turning up more than ten times on average.

Time point given: blood at routine non-recurrence follow-up after resection. The study, taken as a whole, reports: Ubiquitous expanded tumor TCRs showed up in blood more at resection than follow-up.

MiXCR was run by TCRdb on the 5' RACE reads, yielding one entry per CDR3 protein. The sample records about 17,000 distinct CDR3 sequences, about 18% being singletons. Regarding this clonotype: Its antigen is currently unknown.

V was shortened by 6 bases and J by 4 bases, with 20 bases between the two germline ends. The CDR3 extends over 15 amino acids. CDR1 DFQATT and CDR2 SNEGSKA come from the germline V gene (reference sequence). The sample was PBMCs, taken at follow-up. V and J are TRBV20-1 and TRBJ2-3; D is possibly TRBD2 (6 bases). The clonotype originates from a male donor with early-stage non-small cell lung cancer. The CDR3 reads CSATSPLAGSDTQYF. The CDR3 bases are TGCAGTGCCACATCCCCACTGGCGGGGTCAGATACGCAGTATTTT.